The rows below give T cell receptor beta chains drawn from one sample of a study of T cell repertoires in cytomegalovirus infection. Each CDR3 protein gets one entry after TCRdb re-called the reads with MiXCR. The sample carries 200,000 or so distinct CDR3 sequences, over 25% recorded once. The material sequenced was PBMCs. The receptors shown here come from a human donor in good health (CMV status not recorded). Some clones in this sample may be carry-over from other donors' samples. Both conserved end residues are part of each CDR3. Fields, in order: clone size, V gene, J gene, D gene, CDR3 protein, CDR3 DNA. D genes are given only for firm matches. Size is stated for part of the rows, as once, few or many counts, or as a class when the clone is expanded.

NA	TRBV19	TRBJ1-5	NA	CASSITGVQPQHF	TGTGCCAGTAGTATCACAGGTGTCCAGCCCCAGCATTTT
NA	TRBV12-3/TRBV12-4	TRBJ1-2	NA	CASSLWGRGDGYTF	TGTGCCAGCAGTTTATGGGGCAGGGGAGATGGCTACACCTTC
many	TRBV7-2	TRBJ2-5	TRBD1	CASSPRDRDQETQYF	TGTGCCAGCAGCCCCCGGGACAGGGACCAAGAGACCCAGTACTTC
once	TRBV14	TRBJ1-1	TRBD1	CASSQVRGQRAEAFF	TGTGCCAGCAGCCAAGTGAGGGGGCAGAGAGCTGAAGCTTTCTTT
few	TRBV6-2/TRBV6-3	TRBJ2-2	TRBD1	CASQIRDRATGELFF	TGTGCCAGCCAAATCCGGGACAGGGCCACCGGGGAGCTGTTTTTT
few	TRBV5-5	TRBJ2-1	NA	CASSSLDSSYNEQFF	TGTGCCAGCAGCTCACTGGACAGCTCCTACAATGAGCAGTTCTTC
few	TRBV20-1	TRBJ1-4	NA	CSARGQGGTAEKLFF	TGCAGTGCTAGAGGCCAGGGAGGGACGGCAGAAAAACTGTTTTTT
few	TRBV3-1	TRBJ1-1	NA	CASSQVTHGRPYTEAFF	TGTGCCAGCAGCCAAGTGACTCACGGCAGGCCTTACACTGAAGCTTTCTTT
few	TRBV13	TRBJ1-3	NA	CASSLSAPGNTIYF	TGTGCCAGCAGCTTATCCGCCCCGGGAAACACCATATATTTT
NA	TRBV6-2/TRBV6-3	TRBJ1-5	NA	CASSYYPLPGWGNQPQHF	TGTGCCAGCAGTTACTACCCCCTCCCAGGGTGGGGCAATCAGCCCCAGCATTTT
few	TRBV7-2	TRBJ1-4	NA	CASSLESSSPEKLFF	TGTGCCAGCAGCTTAGAGTCATCCAGTCCGGAAAAACTGTTTTTT
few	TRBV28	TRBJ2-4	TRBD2	CASSLGGGGDIQYF	TGTGCCAGCAGTTTAGGGGGGGGAGGGGACATTCAGTACTTC
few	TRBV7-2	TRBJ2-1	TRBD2	CASSEISGGAHNEQFF	TGTGCCAGCAGCGAAATTAGCGGGGGGGCCCACAATGAGCAGTTCTTC
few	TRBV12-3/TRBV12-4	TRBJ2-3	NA	CASSLAKGGPGDTQYF	TGTGCCAGCAGTTTAGCGAAGGGAGGCCCGGGTGATACGCAGTATTTT
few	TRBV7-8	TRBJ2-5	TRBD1	CASSLAKGARETQYF	TGTGCCAGCAGCTTAGCCAAGGGGGCGAGGGAGACCCAGTACTTC
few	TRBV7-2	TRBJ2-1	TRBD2	CASSSTPGTSRGEQFF	TGTGCCAGCAGCTCCACCCCCGGGACTAGTAGGGGTGAGCAGTTCTTC
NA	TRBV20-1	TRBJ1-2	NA	CSAPMYWGDYGYTF	TGCAGTGCTCCAATGTATTGGGGGGACTATGGCTACACCTTC
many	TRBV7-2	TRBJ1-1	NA	CASSYGGGFTEAFF	TGTGCCAGCAGCTACGGAGGGGGGTTCACTGAAGCTTTCTTT
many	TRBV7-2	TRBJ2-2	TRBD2	CASSFSGGAGGELFF	TGTGCCAGCAGCTTTAGCGGGGGGGCCGGCGGGGAGCTGTTTTTT
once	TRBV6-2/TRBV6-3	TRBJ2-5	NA	CASSYLQRETQYF	TGTGCCAGCAGTTACCTACAGAGAGAGACCCAGTACTTC
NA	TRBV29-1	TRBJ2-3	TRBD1	CSVRGRGLVDTQYF	TGCAGCGTTCGGGGCAGGGGGCTGGTAGATACGCAGTATTTT
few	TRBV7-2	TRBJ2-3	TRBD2	CASSGARGGTDTQYF	TGTGCCAGCAGCGGTGCGCGGGGGGGAACAGATACGCAGTATTTT
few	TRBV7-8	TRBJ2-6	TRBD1	CASSQGQGRLSGANVLTF	TGTGCCAGCAGTCAAGGACAGGGCCGTCTCTCTGGGGCCAACGTCCTGACTTTC
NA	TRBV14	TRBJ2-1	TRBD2	CASSQAHRGAYNEQFF	TGTGCCAGCAGCCAAGCCCATCGGGGGGCCTACAATGAGCAGTTCTTC
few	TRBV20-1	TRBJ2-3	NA	CSARVPSTDTQYF	TGCAGTGCTAGAGTCCCGAGCACAGATACGCAGTATTTT
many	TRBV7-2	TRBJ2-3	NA	CASSLVRGTQYF	TGTGCCAGCAGCTTAGTAAGGGGTACGCAGTATTTT
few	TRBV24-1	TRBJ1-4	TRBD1	CATSGQGTGGEKLFF	TGTGCCACCAGTGGCCAAGGGACAGGCGGTGAAAAACTGTTTTTT
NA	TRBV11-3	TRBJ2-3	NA	CASSLRGCTDTQYF	TGTGCCAGCAGCTTACGAGGGTGCACAGATACGCAGTATTTT
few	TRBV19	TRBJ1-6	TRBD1	CASSNMGQGGSPLHF	TGTGCCAGTAGTAATATGGGACAGGGAGGTTCACCCCTCCACTTT
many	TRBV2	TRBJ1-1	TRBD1	CASSEARGLGEAFF	TGTGCCAGCAGTGAAGCAAGGGGGCTAGGTGAAGCTTTCTTT
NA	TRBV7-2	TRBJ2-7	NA	CASSPCRQRNYEQYF	TGTGCAAGCAGCCCCTGTAGACAGAGAAACTACGAGCAGTACTTC
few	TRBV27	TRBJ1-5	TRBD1	CASSFAGQGKQPQHF	TGTGCCAGCAGTTTCGCCGGACAGGGAAAGCAGCCCCAGCATTTT
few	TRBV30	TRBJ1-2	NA	CAYQQQGNLGGYTF	TGTGCCTACCAGCAGCAGGGCAATTTGGGCGGCTACACCTTC
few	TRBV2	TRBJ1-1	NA	CASSEIGSSEAFF	TGTGCCAGCAGTGAGATCGGCTCCTCAGAAGCTTTCTTT
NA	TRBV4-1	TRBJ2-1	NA	CASSQEEGDTPTNEQFF	TGCGCCAGCAGCCAAGAAGAGGGGGACACCCCCACCAATGAGCAGTTCTTC
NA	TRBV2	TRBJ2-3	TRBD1	CASTLIGTGNTDTQYF	TGTGCCAGCACCTTAATCGGGACAGGGAATACAGATACGCAGTATTTT
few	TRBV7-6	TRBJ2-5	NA	CASSQGPYPETQYF	TGTGCCAGCAGCCAGGGACCTTATCCGGAGACCCAGTACTTC
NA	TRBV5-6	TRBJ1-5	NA	CASSLVGQPQHF	TGTGCCAGCAGCTTGGTAGGTCAGCCCCAGCATTTT
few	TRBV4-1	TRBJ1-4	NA	CASSQGMKTANEKLFF	TGCGCCAGCAGCCAAGGAATGAAGACAGCTAATGAAAAACTGTTTTTT
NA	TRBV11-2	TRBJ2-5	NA	CASSWSLAGTQYF	TGTGCCAGCAGCTGGAGTCTAGCAGGGACCCAGTACTTC
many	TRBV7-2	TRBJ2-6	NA	CASSPRAWGANVLTF	TGTGCCAGCAGCCCCCGGGCCTGGGGGGCCAACGTCCTGACTTTC
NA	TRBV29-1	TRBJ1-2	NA	CSGDGGIGGYTF	TGCAGCGGGGATGGAGGGATCGGGGGCTACACCTTC
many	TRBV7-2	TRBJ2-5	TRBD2	CASSTGGPKTQYF	TGTGCCAGCAGTACGGGGGGGCCCAAGACCCAGTACTTC
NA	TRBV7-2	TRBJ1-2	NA	CASSLVAANYGYTF	TGTGCCAGCAGCTTAGTGGCAGCTAACTATGGCTACACCTTC
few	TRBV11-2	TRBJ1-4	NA	CASSLGGSELFF	TGTGCCAGCAGCTTAGGCGGGAGCGAACTGTTTTTT
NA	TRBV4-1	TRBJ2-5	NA	CASSPSDGGLYQETQYF	TGCGCCAGCAGCCCTTCGGATGGGGGGCTGTACCAAGAGACCCAGTACTTC
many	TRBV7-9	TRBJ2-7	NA	CASSLLQDSYEQYF	TGTGCCAGCAGCTTGTTACAGGATTCCTACGAGCAGTACTTC
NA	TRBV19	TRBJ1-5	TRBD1	CASSTLQGTDGNQPQHF	TGTGCCAGTAGTACGTTACAGGGGACGGATGGCAATCAGCCCCAGCATTTT
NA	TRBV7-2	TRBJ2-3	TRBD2	CASSSVAGGLDTQYF	TGTGCCAGCAGTTCTGTAGCGGGGGGGCTCGATACGCAGTATTTT
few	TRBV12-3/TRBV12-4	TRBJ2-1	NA	CASTLVDEQFF	TGTGCCAGCACCTTAGTGGATGAGCAGTTCTTC
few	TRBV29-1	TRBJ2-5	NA	CSVGGPGHLETQYF	TGCAGCGTTGGCGGACCGGGGCATCTGGAGACCCAGTACTTC
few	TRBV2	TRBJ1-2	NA	CASSSGTGGYTF	TGTGCCAGCAGCTCCGGGACCGGTGGCTACACCTTC